Each of the 12 T cell receptor beta chains below was sequenced from the same sample in a study of T cells in Graves' hyperthyroidism and ophthalmopathy. Template material for amplifying TCR beta CDR3 regions consisted of RNA transcripts. The HTBI primer set drove a first-round RT-PCR of the TCR CDR3. TCRdb analysed the multiplex PCR reads with MiXCR anew, one entry per CDR3 protein. Seen here are around 660,000 distinct CDR3 sequences, roughly 46% observed once, and the top ten hold under 8.5%. Sequencing was performed on peripheral blood or thyroid tissue (not recorded which). The receptor source for this set is an adult man with Graves' disease, either hyperthyroidism or ophthalmopathy (not recorded which).

This clonotype was counted many times. V and J are TRBV29-1 and TRBJ1-3; D unresolved. This CDR3 contains 13 residues. V gave up 0 bases and J gave up 2 bases, with 5 bases separating them. The germline V gene has CDR1 SQVTM and CDR2 ANQGSEA. The CDR3 loop is CSVEETPGNTIYF. The DNA of the CDR3 is TGCAGCGTTGAAGAAACCCCTGGAAACACCATATATTTT.

The chain carries TRBV2 and TRBJ1-1, with TRBD1 matching 9 bases. CDR1 and CDR2 (germline): SNHLY, FYNNEI. Losses at the gene ends were 8 bases for V and 3 bases for J; bases not matched to a gene: 4. This CDR3 region has 13 residues. CDR3 sequence: CASGDRADTEAFF. The CDR3 region has the DNA TGTGCCAGCGGGGACAGGGCGGACACTGAAGCTTTCTTT.

On this clonotype itself: Compared with germline, one end of the junction differs, possibly owing to a read error. The chain is built from TRBV9 and TRBJ1-4; D gene unclear. The CDR3 totals 13 residues. From germline, CDR1 is SGDLS and CDR2 YYNGEE. The CDR3 DNA reads TGTGCCAGCTGCGTAGGACCAGATGAAGAACTGTTTTTT. Its protein product is CASCVGPDEELFF.

V and J are TRBV20-1 and TRBJ2-5, with 11 bases aligning to TRBD2. V was pared by 1 base and J by 5 bases, with 6 bases of the junction left unmatched. In germline, CDR1 is DFQATT, CDR2 SNEGSKA (reference sequence). CDR3 size: 15 residues. CDR3 sequence (DNA): TGCAGTGCTAGAGTACTAGCGGGAGTGGGCGAGACCCAGTACTTC. Translated, it gives CSARVLAGVGETQYF.

This clonotype was recorded many times. The rearrangement joins TRBV29-1 to TRBJ2-7; perhaps TRBD1 as D (5 bases). V lost 3 bases, J lost 6 bases, and 6 bases lay in between. The CDR3 has 10 residues. CDR1 and CDR2 (germline): SQVTM, ANQGSEA. The CDR3 here is CSVDQGEQYF. The CDR3 coding sequence is TGCAGCGTTGATCAGGGCGAGCAGTACTTC.

Notes on this clonotype: A much larger clone sits a single nucleotide away, making a read error possible. This chain uses TRBV7-9 with TRBJ1-3, with TRBD1 as a possible D gene (5 bases). Germline-derived CDR1 and CDR2 are SEHNR and FQNEAQ (reference sequence). There are 12 residues in the CDR3. CDR3: CASSFGGNTVYF. DNA for the CDR3: TGTGCCAGCAGTTTCGGGGGAAACACCGTATATTTT.

This clonotype has just a few counts. This chain links TRBV20-1 with TRBJ2-7, with 11 bases fitting TRBD1. This CDR3 has 13 amino acids. The germline V gene encodes CDR1 DFQATT and CDR2 SNEGSKA (reference sequence). V was clipped by 3 bases and J by 6 bases; unmatched bases: 4. This CDR3 is CSASRDRGSEQYF. The CDR3 nucleotides are TGCAGTGCTAGTCGGGACAGGGGGTCCGAGCAGTACTTC.

V gene TRBV24-1 combines with J gene TRBJ2-1; D is unresolved. CDR1 and CDR2 (germline): KGHDR, SFDVKD. The V end was cut by 0 bases, the J end by 6 bases, with 14 bases between. The CDR3 runs to 16 residues. The DNA of the CDR3 is TGTGCCACCAGTGATTTGACTGGGGATGGTGGCAATGAGCAGTTCTTC. Residues: CATSDLTGDGGNEQFF.

The chain joins TRBV6-1 to TRBJ1-3, with no clear D. The germline V gene has CDR1 MNHNS and CDR2 SASEGT. V lost 3 bases, J lost 2 bases, and 8 bases lay in between. The CDR3 runs to 14 residues. CDR3 in DNA: TGTGCCAGCAGTGATTGGGGTACTGGAAACACCATATATTTT. This codes for CASSDWGTGNTIYF.

The rearrangement joins TRBV10-3 to TRBJ1-5, with D hard to call. V lost 8 bases and J 5 bases, leaving 13 bases between the germline ends. CDR3 size: 13 residues. Germline values: CDR1 ENHRY, CDR2 SYGVKD. This chain's CDR3 is CAIRPGSYQPQHF. The CDR3 DNA is TGTGCCATCCGACCCGGGAGTTATCAGCCCCAGCATTTT.

Concerning this clonotype: An end of the junction differs from the germline gene, which may be a read error. This chain joins TRBV10-3 and TRBJ1-1, with D unclear. Germline V gene data show CDR1 as ENHRY and CDR2 as SYGVKD. The CDR3 extends over 13 amino acids. For the CDR3, the DNA is TGTGCCATCAGTGAACGTGGGAATAATGAAGCTTCCTTT. It is translated as CAISERGNNEASF.

The gene calls are TRBV7-9 and TRBJ1-2; 7 bases match TRBD1. Germline V gene sequence: CDR1 SEHNR, CDR2 FQNEAQ (reference sequence). The CDR3 is 17 residues long. The V segment lost 5 bases and the J segment 3 bases; nucleotides outside the gene matches: 15. CDR3 sequence: CASSQAAGGSVDYGYTF. The CDR3 DNA sequence: TGTGCCAGCAGCCAAGCGGCAGGGGGATCGGTAGACTATGGCTACACCTTC.